The source of this TCR beta chain is a study of CD8 T cells in Susac syndrome. Study context: Treatment at blood withdrawal was none, corticosteroids, or intravenous immunoglobulin alone in Susac syndrome patients.

The sequenced target, TCR beta, came from blood CD8+ and CD4+ T cells. Recently defined diagnostic criteria for definite or probable disease were fulfilled by Susac syndrome patients. RNA, at roughly 0.5 to 1 ug, was reverse transcribed with random hexamers. TCRdb re-analysed the immunoSEQ multiplex PCR reads in MiXCR, keeping a single row per CDR3 protein. The sample has approximately 79,000 distinct CDR3 sequences, about 94% seen once. This sequence originates from a human donor with Susac syndrome. The sequencing sample was made of CD8+ T cells from PBMCs.

CDR3 coding DNA: TGTGCCAGCATGGGGGGCTTCGGATGGGTTGGGGAGCAGTACTTC. It encodes CASMGGFGWVGEQYF. The rearrangement joins TRBV12-3 or TRBV12-4 to TRBJ2-7, with D perhaps TRBD1 or TRBD2 (6 bases each). The CDR3 covers 15 residues. Trimming cost V 7 bases and J 7 bases, with 23 bases left between them.